This record looks at one TCR beta chain sequence and its context. The antigen remains unidentified. The CDR3 end shows no conserved phenylalanine or tryptophan, and so a read error is likely. This specimen comes from a study of response to subunit inactivated influenza vaccine. Study outcomes and limitations: New T cells are recruited in small numbers by each seasonal influenza vaccination, according to the authors' suggestion.

TCRdb re-analysed the RT-PCR reads in MiXCR, keeping a single row per CDR3 protein. The table shows roughly 780,000 distinct CDR3 sequences, with 18% occurring only once. The germline gives CDR1 SEHNR, CDR2 FQNEAQ (reference sequence). V gave up 6 bases and J gave up 0 bases; unmatched junction bases: 7. The CDR3 contains 16 residues. The gene calls are TRBV7-9 and TRBJ2-7; 11 bases fit TRBD1. This sequence was found in a middle-aged man who received an inactivated influenza vaccine. The material sequenced was PBMCs from blood, taken less than 6 days after vaccination. This CDR3 is CASSRTGGADSYEQYS. CDR3 sequence (DNA): TGTGCCAGCAGTCGGACAGGGGGCGCGGACTCCTACGAGCAGTACTCC.